Given below is one T cell receptor beta chain in context. The specificity of this receptor is unknown. The sample holds no much larger clone one base away, and base qualities are not on file. The immunoSEQ Assay, a bias-controlled multiplex PCR, was used to amplify TCRbeta CDR3 regions from genomic DNA. Per the source publication's procedure: Nucleated cell counts per sample were estimated from amplification of reference gene primers within the assay. Sequence reads were collapsed and filtered to measure the absolute abundance of every unique TCRbeta CDR3 rearrangement. For each sample, productive Simpson clonality was calculated as the square root of Simpson's diversity index over productive rearrangements. This is the immuneACCESS table as TCRdb keeps it, with only in-frame sequences that have V and J called. A part of the clones is gone; compared with another copy, unresolved V genes explain less than half, and the rest is unexplained. For V, J and clone size, that table is used; D and trimming come from the DNA. Present in this sample are over 40,000 clones, 75% to 85% of which were seen just once. Clones ranked in the top ten supply about a sixth of the sample.

The sample comes from a study of blood T cell repertoires in COVID-19 (TCRdb year 2020). Some background on the complete study: The collaborator samples originated in the United States, Italy and Spain and spanned the acute and convalescent phases of COVID-19. Where HLA class I and class II types were available, the types were taken from metadata supplied by the sample provider, not from assay-based typing. A de-identified subject ID, COVID-19 status, age in years and sex were almost always included in the sample metadata. The material from the prospective study consisted of cDNA or gDNA derived from T cells, B-cell-depleted T cells, or PBMCs. A freely available public database, intended as a resource for researchers studying the immune response to SARS-CoV-2, is where the repertoires were released. The samples were drawn from the first 160 participants of the ongoing ImmuneRACE study and from roughly 1,300 subjects provided by 6 global collaborators. The dataset comprised deeply sampled blood TCRbeta repertoires from subjects exposed to, actively infected with, or recovered from COVID-19.

Sequences SGHTS (CDR1) and YDEGEE (CDR2) are obtained from the germline V gene. Unmatched junction bases come to 5, with V trimmed by 0 bases and J by 4 bases. Taken from cysteine to phenylalanine, the CDR3 has 15 residues. Left in the record is the CDR3 DNA by itself, 45 bases read in frame from the first base. Beyond this particular receptor, the publication reports: The amount of clinical and demographic metadata varied by source and participant and was provided uncurated.

The collaborating institutions used their own protocols to collect whole blood in K2EDTA tubes. Collaborator samples were shipped for TCRbeta analysis as frozen whole blood, isolated PBMCs, or DNA extracted from either sample type. This receptor was identified in a man aged 35-49 years with acute or convalescent COVID-19. Input material: peripheral blood. Recombination connected TRBV5-8 to TRBJ1-1, with 8 bases matching TRBD1. The sequenced DNA is TGTGCCAGCAGCTTGGACAGGGGGAGAAGCACTGAAGCTTTCTTT. It translates to CASSLDRGRSTEAFF.